This is a list of T cell receptor beta chains from one sample in a study of metastatic and nonmetastatic thyroid tumors. TCRdb re-clonotyped the PCR reads through MiXCR. The table lists over 50,000 clones, 30% of them singletons. Sequenced material: blood. The receptors stem from a female donor with papillary thyroid cancer or a benign thyroid nodule (not recorded which). Some clones in this sample may be carry-over from other donors' samples. Each CDR3 is given with its conserved first and last residue. The D gene is left open where the match is weak. Size is omitted from some rows. Given values are once, few, many or a class for expanded clones.

clone_size	v_call	d_call	j_call	cdr3_aa	cdr3_nt
few	TRBV6-2/TRBV6-3	NA	TRBJ2-7	CASSPLDPVSSYEQYF	TGTGCCAGCAGTCCCCTGGACCCTGTTAGCTCCTACGAGCAGTACTTC
NA	TRBV6-5	TRBD1	TRBJ1-2	CASSLPRDRGIGNYGYTF	TGTGCCAGCAGTTTACCTAGGGACAGGGGGATTGGTAACTATGGCTACACCTTC
NA	TRBV7-8	TRBD1	TRBJ1-2	CASTADRGYGYTF	TGTGCCAGCACCGCCGACAGGGGGTATGGCTACACCTTC
many	TRBV11-2	NA	TRBJ1-3	CASSNQGQAGNTIYF	TGTGCCAGCAGCAACCAGGGTCAGGCTGGAAACACCATATATTTT
few	TRBV6-2/TRBV6-3	TRBD2	TRBJ2-1	CASSSATSGRASGEQFF	TGTGCCAGCAGTTCCGCGACTAGCGGGAGGGCATCGGGTGAGCAGTTCTTC
few	TRBV28	TRBD2	TRBJ2-1	CASSLLVSGSSYNEQFF	TGTGCCAGCAGTTTATTGGTTAGCGGGAGCTCCTACAATGAGCAGTTCTTC
few	TRBV19	TRBD1	TRBJ2-5	CASRHRGLAETQYF	TGTGCCAGTAGACACAGGGGGCTGGCAGAGACCCAGTACTTC
few	TRBV6-2/TRBV6-3	TRBD1	TRBJ1-2	CASSYRSGGYGYTF	TGTGCCAGCAGCTATCGTTCAGGGGGCTATGGCTACACCTTC
few	TRBV27	NA	TRBJ1-2	CASLRLKVVWGYTF	TGTGCCAGCTTGAGACTGAAGGTTGTCTGGGGCTACACCTTC
NA	TRBV27	TRBD2	TRBJ2-3	CASSSVGTSGTSSTDTQYF	TGTGCCAGCAGTTCCGTCGGGACTAGCGGAACATCTAGCACAGATACGCAGTATTTT
few	TRBV6-2/TRBV6-3	NA	TRBJ1-6	CASSFRQNSPLHF	TGTGCCAGCAGTTTCAGACAGAATTCACCCCTCCACTTT
NA	TRBV7-9	NA	TRBJ2-7	CASSLTASYEQYF	TGTGCCAGCAGCCTGACGGCTTCCTACGAGCAGTACTTC
NA	TRBV20-1	TRBD1	TRBJ1-2	CSATGTGTLGGYTF	TGCAGTGCGACCGGGACAGGGACCCTGGGGGGCTACACCTTC
NA	TRBV7-3	NA	TRBJ2-3	CASGLTGSASTDTQYF	TGTGCCAGCGGCTTAACGGGCAGTGCTAGCACAGATACGCAGTATTTT
NA	TRBV24-1	TRBD1	TRBJ1-2	CATRETGGNYGYTF	TGTGCCACCAGAGAAACAGGGGGGAACTATGGCTACACCTTC
NA	TRBV28	NA	TRBJ1-5	CASSFWLTNDGNQPQHF	TGTGCCAGCAGTTTTTGGTTGACAAATGATGGCAATCAGCCCCAGCATTTT
few	TRBV10-3	TRBD2	TRBJ2-1	CAIRGTTSSSYNEQFF	TGTGCCATCAGGGGGACTACCTCCAGCTCCTACAATGAGCAGTTCTTC
many	TRBV3-1	NA	TRBJ2-1	CASSQDTGSYNEQFF	TGTGCCAGCAGCCAAGATACCGGGAGTTACAATGAGCAGTTCTTC
NA	TRBV2	NA	TRBJ2-5	CASRYGTRETQYF	TGTGCCAGCAGGTACGGGACTCGTGAGACCCAGTACTTC
once	TRBV3-1	NA	TRBJ1-5	CASSLQQKTRQLSNQPQHF	TGTGCCAGCAGCCTACAACAGAAAACAAGACAGCTTAGCAATCAGCCCCAGCATTTT
few	TRBV18	TRBD2	TRBJ2-1	CASSPRTSGRAWNEQFF	TGTGCCAGCTCACCTAGAACTAGCGGGAGGGCCTGGAATGAGCAGTTCTTC
NA	TRBV7-2	NA	TRBJ2-5	CASSLLRGQETQYF	TGTGCCAGCAGCTTACTACGCGGCCAAGAGACCCAGTACTTC
NA	TRBV12-3/TRBV12-4	NA	TRBJ1-6	CASSNGGHSPLHF	TGTGCCAGCTCGAACGGGGGGCATTCACCCCTCCACTTT
NA	TRBV2	TRBD1	TRBJ2-3	CASTRQTGTGGWADTQYF	TGTGCCAGCACTCGGCAGACCGGGACAGGGGGCTGGGCAGATACGCAGTATTTT
medium-sized	TRBV6-1	TRBD1	TRBJ1-1	CASSPGDRVGTEAFF	TGTGCCAGCTCTCCCGGAGACAGGGTGGGCACTGAAGCTTTCTTT
few	TRBV15	NA	TRBJ2-2	CATSRVVTGELFF	TGTGCCACCAGCAGAGTAGTTACCGGGGAGCTGTTTTTT
few	TRBV10-3	TRBD1	TRBJ2-2	CAISESETGITGELFF	TGTGCCATCAGTGAGTCAGAGACAGGGATCACCGGGGAGCTGTTTTTT
once	TRBV5-1	NA	TRBJ1-2	CASSLFDLGGYTF	TGCGCCAGCAGCTTGTTTGATCTAGGTGGCTACACCTTC
NA	TRBV19	NA	TRBJ1-6	CASTDTGDFNSPLHF	TGTGCCAGTACCGATACTGGTGACTTTAATTCACCCCTCCACTTT
few	TRBV27	TRBD1	TRBJ2-1	CASSIDRGRKQFF	TGTGCCAGCAGTATCGACAGGGGTCGGAAGCAGTTCTTC
NA	TRBV30	NA	TRBJ2-1	CAWSVGQGCGDEQFF	TGTGCCTGGAGTGTAGGTCAGGGGTGTGGGGATGAGCAGTTCTTC
few	TRBV6-2/TRBV6-3	NA	TRBJ2-2	CARDSHGAGELFF	TGTGCCAGGGACTCCCATGGCGCCGGGGAGCTGTTTTTT
few	TRBV11-2	NA	TRBJ2-1	CASSPGSYNEQFF	TGTGCCAGCAGTCCCGGGAGCTACAATGAGCAGTTCTTC
NA	TRBV2	NA	TRBJ2-3	CASSPRSGLDTQYF	TGTGCGAGCAGTCCCAGGTCGGGCCTTGATACGCAGTATTTT
many	TRBV20-1	NA	TRBJ2-2	CSVPNAGGDTGELFF	TGCAGTGTTCCCAATGCAGGGGGGGACACCGGGGAGCTGTTTTTT
few	TRBV5-1	NA	TRBJ1-3	CASSLDNRDGSGNTIYF	TGCGCCAGCAGCTTGGACAACCGGGACGGCTCTGGAAACACCATATATTTT
few	TRBV27	TRBD1	TRBJ1-6	CASSLGRGGSPLHF	TGTGCCAGCAGTTTAGGCAGGGGGGGATCACCCCTCCACTTT
NA	TRBV2	NA	TRBJ1-2	CASSERGTDYGYTF	TGTGCCAGCAGTGAAAGAGGGACGGACTATGGCTACACCTTC
NA	TRBV2	NA	TRBJ2-5	CASGGGRWETQYF	TGTGCCAGCGGGGGGGGGCGCTGGGAGACCCAGTACTTC
NA	TRBV6-2/TRBV6-3	TRBD2	TRBJ2-1	CASSPGPGGEGDEQFF	TGTGCCAGCAGTCCCGGACCTGGGGGGGAAGGCGATGAGCAGTTCTTC
few	TRBV6-2/TRBV6-3	NA	TRBJ1-5	CASSYWGNQPQHF	TGTGCCAGCAGTTATTGGGGGAATCAGCCCCAGCATTTT
NA	TRBV20-1	NA	TRBJ2-1	CSAPPDAEYEQFF	TGCAGTGCCCCGCCCGACGCAGAGTATGAGCAGTTCTTC
NA	TRBV6-1	NA	TRBJ2-1	CASSRSGNSYNEQFF	TGTGCCAGCAGCCGAAGCGGCAACTCCTACAATGAGCAGTTCTTC
NA	TRBV6-2/TRBV6-3	NA	TRBJ2-7	CASSPLRTAGALGQYF	TGTGCCAGCAGTCCCCTTCGAACGGCGGGGGCCCTCGGGCAGTACTTC
few	TRBV6-5	TRBD1	TRBJ1-2	CASSTSGQGYGYTF	TGTGCCAGCAGTACCTCGGGACAGGGGTATGGCTACACCTTC
NA	TRBV2	NA	TRBJ2-5	CASSVGRETQYF	TGTGCCAGCAGTGTCGGCAGAGAGACCCAGTACTTC
many	TRBV5-4	TRBD2	TRBJ2-7	CASSLAIGLAGDEQYF	TGTGCCAGCAGCTTGGCAATCGGGCTAGCGGGAGACGAGCAGTACTTC